The present T cell receptor (beta chain) was sequenced within a study of breast tumors, draining lymph nodes, adjacent tissues. Study-level findings and limits: Compared with lymph nodes, tumors were less diverse; compared with nontumor tissue, more. That most tumor T cells come from lymph nodes remained unproven. Data fit most tumor T cells coming from lymph node, expanding in tumor. Luminal-like breast cancer showed significantly higher tumor–nontumor repertoire similarity than basal-like.

Axillary draining lymph nodes of breast cancer patients supplied the node samples. TCRdb reanalysed the multiplex PCR reads using MiXCR and keeps one entry per CDR3 protein. The repertoire includes 250,000 or so distinct CDR3 sequences, about 33% of them detected once, and about 1% sits in the top ten. At least ten counts were recorded for this clonotype. The target antigen is unknown. V gave up 6 bases and J gave up 4 bases; unmatched junction bases: 8. This CDR3 is built from 15 residues. The germline CDR1 and CDR2 sequences are DFQATT and SNEGSKA (reference sequence). Sequencing was done on a sample of axillary lymph node tissue. The clonotype was recovered from a female donor with breast cancer. Some clones in this sample may be carry-over from other donors' samples. This chain links TRBV20-1 with TRBJ2-1, with 11 bases fitting TRBD2. The CDR3 reads CSAFGTSGYYNEQFF. In DNA, the CDR3 is TGCAGTGCATTTGGGACTAGCGGTTATTACAATGAGCAGTTCTTC.